The 25 T cell receptor beta chains below come from one sample, sequenced in a study of cytomegalovirus exposure and HLA in healthy donors. This table comes from immunoSEQ multiplex PCR, and its TCRdb copy is limited to in-frame clones, with some not included. The table records about 360,000 clones, more than 80% of them present only once. What was sequenced was PBMCs. The receptors were sampled from a woman under 30 in good health and CMV-seronegative.

This chain connects TRBV4-2 to TRBJ1-1, with 7 bases lining up with TRBD1. The CDR3 totals 15 residues. From germline, CDR1 is LGHNA and CDR2 YNFKEQ. V gave up 1 base and J gave up 2 bases; unmatched junction bases: 4. CDR3: CASSQVQGVNTEAFF. CDR3 nucleotides: TGTGCCAGCAGCCAAGTGCAGGGGGTAAACACTGAAGCTTTCTTT.

The gene calls are TRBV5-1 and TRBJ2-3; 10 bases are shared with TRBD2. The V and J ends lost 5 bases and 0 bases, in that order; junction bases with no gene match: 6. The V gene's germline CDR1 is SGHRS and CDR2 YFSETQ. The CDR3 has 16 residues. CDR3 in DNA: TGCGCCAGCAGTTACACTAGCGGGATTAGCACAGATACGCAGTATTTT. Translating it yields CASSYTSGISTDTQYF.

This chain links TRBV2 with TRBJ1-1, with 8 bases aligning to TRBD1. This CDR3 comprises 14 residues. The germline V gene has CDR1 SNHLY and CDR2 FYNNEI. V was clipped by 7 bases and J by 1 base; unmatched bases: 5. CDR3 nucleotide sequence: TGTGCCAGCACCTTACAGGGGGGGAACACTGAAGCTTTCTTT. Translating gives CASTLQGGNTEAFF.

The CDR3 protein is CASSPQPSRADTQYF. As DNA, the CDR3 is TGTGCCAGCAGCCCCCAGCCTAGTAGAGCAGATACGCAGTATTTT. The genes are TRBV6-5 and TRBJ2-3; D ambiguous. In germline, CDR1 is MNHEY, CDR2 SVGAGI. This CDR3 region has 15 residues. Trimming pared 6 bases from V and 4 bases from J, leaving 17 bases between.

This chain joins TRBV20-1 and TRBJ2-1; perhaps TRBD2 as D (6 bases). V was shortened by 5 bases and J by 12 bases, with 11 bases between the two germline ends. CDR1 DFQATT and CDR2 SNEGSKA come from the germline V gene (reference sequence). This CDR3 is built from 10 residues. This CDR3 is CSAASEVQFF. The CDR3 DNA sequence: TGCAGTGCTGCTAGCGAAGTGCAGTTCTTC.

This chain connects TRBV15 to TRBJ1-5, with D possibly being TRBD1 (5 bases). There are 15 residues in the CDR3. Germline V lookup: CDR1 LNHNV, CDR2 YYDKDF (reference sequence). The V and J ends lost 0 bases and 10 bases respectively, with 16 bases between them. The CDR3 loop is CATSRDQGYWGPQHF. The DNA for the CDR3 is TGTGCCACCAGCAGAGATCAGGGATATTGGGGACCCCAGCATTTT.

The rearrangement links TRBV18 to TRBJ1-1; D perhaps matches TRBD1 (5 bases). Germline CDR1 reads KGHSH; CDR2 reads LQKENI. This CDR3 contains 13 residues. V was pared by 5 bases and J by 1 base, with 8 bases between. CDR3 residues: CASSSRANTEAFF. Written as DNA, the CDR3 is TGTGCCAGCTCATCCAGGGCGAACACTGAAGCTTTCTTT.

This clone was seen once. CDR3 DNA sequence: TGTGCCAGCAGCGTAGCTGGACTAGCGGACACAGATACGCAGTATTTT. It encodes CASSVAGLADTDTQYF. The chain joins TRBV9 to TRBJ2-3; TRBD2 aligns across 10 bases. The CDR3 covers 16 residues. Per germline, CDR1 SGDLS and CDR2 YYNGEE. J gave up 2 bases and V 0 bases, and 3 bases lay outside the gene matches.

This chain joins TRBV2 and TRBJ1-5; D unresolved. CDR1 and CDR2 from the germline V gene are SNHLY and FYNNEI. Trimming removed 7 bases at V and 12 bases at J, with 10 bases between. The CDR3 consists of 10 residues. The CDR3 DNA is TGTGCCAGCATAACTCCGCTCCAGCATTTT. Translating gives CASITPLQHF.

The rearrangement uses TRBV7-9 and TRBJ1-1, with D hard to call. The CDR3 is 15 residues long. The V gene's germline CDR1 is SEHNR and CDR2 FQNEAQ (reference sequence). V was pared by 1 base and J by 1 base, with 10 bases between. CDR3 amino acids: CASSLDGRRNTEAFF. The CDR3, as DNA: TGTGCCAGCAGCTTAGACGGCAGGCGGAACACTGAAGCTTTCTTT.

The V and J genes are TRBV21-1 and TRBJ2-7; the DNA was not compared with TRBD2, the D call given in the table. TRBV21-1 counts as a pseudogene. The CDR3 runs 13 residues. The CDR3 loop is CASSKANGNEQYF. The CDR3 DNA reads TGTGCCAGCAGCAAAGCTAACGGGAACGAGCAGTACTTC.

The J gene is TRBJ2-7, the V gene TRBV2, with TRBD2 matching over 7 bases. The CDR3 extends over 13 amino acids. Germline trimming cut 6 bases from V and 6 bases from J; bases unmatched to any gene: 8. Germline CDR1 is SNHLY and CDR2 is FYNNEI. The CDR3 DNA follows: TGTGCCAGCAGGGTTGGACTAGTGAGCGAGCAGTACTTC. As protein: CASRVGLVSEQYF.

This rearrangement joins TRBV5-8 to TRBJ2-1; TRBD1 matches at 8 bases. The CDR3 loop spans 14 amino acids. The germline CDR1 and CDR2 sequences are SGHTS and YDEGEE. The V and J ends lost 3 bases and 9 bases, in that order; junction bases with no gene match: 8. Here the CDR3 DNA reads TGTGCCAGCAGCTCCCCGGGACAGGTGGGTGAGCAGTTCTTC. Its protein product is CASSSPGQVGEQFF.

This chain joins TRBV4-2 and TRBJ1-1; 7 nucleotides align to TRBD1. This CDR3 contains 14 residues. Germline trimming cut 8 bases from V and 2 bases from J; bases unmatched to any gene: 8. Germline CDR1 and CDR2: LGHNA and YNFKEQ. The CDR3 DNA is TGTGCCAGCGTTCCGGGACAGCTTAACACTGAAGCTTTCTTT. Encoded protein: CASVPGQLNTEAFF.

The chain uses TRBV9 and TRBJ2-3; 10 positions agree with TRBD2. The germline gives CDR1 SGDLS, CDR2 YYNGEE. Trimming cost V 4 bases and J 2 bases; bases outside gene matches: 7. The CDR3 is made up of 16 amino acids. The CDR3 DNA reads as TGTGCCAGCAGCTCCCGGACTAGCGGATCCACAGATACGCAGTATTTT. Amino acid sequence: CASSSRTSGSTDTQYF.

In its sample, this clone was seen once. J is TRBJ2-7 and V is TRBV5-1, with D tentatively TRBD2 (5 bases). CDR3 length equals 13 residues. Germline values: CDR1 SGHRS, CDR2 YFSETQ. With 0 bases removed from V and 7 bases from J, the gap between germline ends came to 11 bases. The CDR3 protein is CASSLAEGWEQYF. CDR3 bases: TGCGCCAGCAGCTTGGCCGAGGGATGGGAGCAGTACTTC.

The V gene is TRBV4-1, the J gene TRBJ2-7; weak D call: TRBD1 (5 bases). V lost 0 bases and J 5 bases, leaving 8 bases between the germline ends. This CDR3 contains 13 residues. CDR1 MGHRA and CDR2 YSYEKL come from the germline V gene. CDR3 amino acids: CASSQDYRNEQYF. CDR3 in DNA: TGCGCCAGCAGCCAAGACTACAGGAACGAGCAGTACTTC.

The chain has TRBV28 and TRBJ2-7, with D uncertain. Germline loops: CDR1 MDHEN, CDR2 SYDVKM. V lost 5 bases, J lost 2 bases, and 7 bases lay in between. This CDR3 is built from 12 residues. The CDR3 nucleotides are TGTGCCAGCAGTACCCCTACCTACGAGCAGTACTTC. Translation: CASSTPTYEQYF.

The rearrangement links TRBV4-2 to TRBJ2-3; D is uncertain. Deletions cut 1 base from V and 2 bases from J, with 7 bases between. Looked up from germline, CDR1 is LGHNA and CDR2 is YNFKEQ. The CDR3 has 14 amino acids. The CDR3 bases are TGTGCCAGCAGCCAAGGAGAGAACACAGATACGCAGTATTTT. Its protein is CASSQGENTDTQYF.

The chain uses TRBV28 and TRBJ2-3; weak D call: TRBD2 (6 bases). Between the trimmed V and J ends, which lost 9 bases and 5 bases, there was a span of 21 bases. The CDR3 sequence is 15 residues long. Germline V CDR1 and CDR2: MDHEN, SYDVKM. The CDR3 nucleotides are TGTGCCAGTGTTACCCCTAGCGACGGAGGAGATACGCAGTATTTT. This gives the protein CASVTPSDGGDTQYF.

The chain carries TRBV28 and TRBJ2-3; weak D call: TRBD1 (6 bases). CDR3 length equals 13 residues. Germline V gives CDR1 MDHEN, CDR2 SYDVKM. Trimming cost V 4 bases and J 5 bases, with 10 bases left between them. The CDR3 sequence: CASSSTGKDTQYF. CDR3 nucleotide sequence: TGTGCCAGCAGTTCCACAGGGAAAGATACGCAGTATTTT.

This clone is medium-sized. This sequence joins TRBV6-4 and TRBJ2-2, with a weak D call TRBD1 (6 bases). This CDR3 comprises 14 residues. Germline lookup yields CDR1 MRHNA and CDR2 SNTAGT. Trimming removed 7 bases from V and 3 bases from J, with 12 bases in between. CDR3 nucleotides: TGTGCCAGCAAGATGACAGGAGACACCGGGGAGCTGTTTTTT. Encoded protein: CASKMTGDTGELFF.

V and J are TRBV30 and TRBJ2-3; a weak D match, TRBD1 (5 bases). V lost 0 bases and J 4 bases, leaving 11 bases between the germline ends. Germline-derived CDR1 and CDR2 are GTSNPN and SVGIG (reference sequence). The CDR3 is made up of 14 amino acids. The chain's CDR3 is CAWSVKGKADTQYF. As DNA, the CDR3 is TGTGCCTGGAGTGTAAAGGGGAAGGCAGATACGCAGTATTTT. The full variable domain, rest sourced from reference TRBV30 and TRBJ2-3, is SQTIHQWPATLVQPVGSPLSLECTVEGTSNPNLYWYRQAAGRGLQLLFYSVGIGQISSEVPQNLSASRPQDRQFILSSKKLLLSDSGFYLCAWSVKGKADTQYFGPGTRLTVL.

The rearrangement uses TRBV6-1 and TRBJ1-1, with TRBD1 identical over 10 bases. Trimming at V came to 0 bases and at J to 7 bases, leaving 5 bases not matched to a gene. CDR1 and CDR2 from the germline V gene are MNHNS and SASEGT. This CDR3 contains 15 residues. CDR3 coding DNA: TGTGCCAGCAGTGAAGCAGGGACAGGGGAAATTGAAGCTTTCTTT. Its protein product is CASSEAGTGEIEAFF.

This clone showed up many times. The chain recombines TRBV13 with TRBJ1-2; tentative D call: TRBD1 (6 bases). The V gene lost 5 bases and the J gene lost 2 bases, with 9 bases spanning the gap. CDR3 size: 13 residues. The germline CDR1 and CDR2 sequences are PRHDT and FYEKMQ (reference sequence). CDR3 in DNA: TGTGCCAGCAGCCTCACAGGGAACTATGGCTACACCTTC. The encoded protein is CASSLTGNYGYTF.